The 13 T cell receptor beta chains reported below all come from one sample, sequenced in a study of cytomegalovirus exposure and HLA in healthy donors (dated by TCRdb to about 2017). Libraries were made using the immunoSEQ multiplex PCR assay. For the multiplex PCR, a mixture combining 60 forward primers for TCR Vbeta segments and 13 reverse primers for TCR Jbeta segments was used. TCRdb took this table from immuneACCESS and kept in-frame rearrangements with V and J called. Such tables lack part of the clones; where checked against another copy, unresolved V genes explain under half of the gap, and the rest is unexplained. The sample table lists about 140,000 clones, approximately 84% of them with a count of one. Of the sample, more than 1.5% is held by the ten largest clones. The sequencing sample was made of PBMCs. Receptors originate from a woman aged 40 to 55 in good health and CMV-seronegative.

The chain joins TRBV7-8 to TRBJ2-7; 9 nucleotides align to TRBD2. The CDR3 spans 17 residues. Germline CDR1 and CDR2: SGHVS and FQNEAQ. V lost 3 bases to trimming and J lost 1 base; unmatched junction nucleotides: 10. CDR3 coding DNA: TGTGCCAGCAGCTTGGCCCTGGGCGGGAGGGGTTCCTACGAGCAGTACTTC. Its translation: CASSLALGGRGSYEQYF. Full variable domain (remainder filled in from reference TRBV7-8 and TRBJ2-7): GAGVSQSPRYKVAKRGQDVALRCDPISGHVSLFWYQQALGQGPEFLTYFQNEAQLDKSGLPSDRFFAERPEGSVSTLKIQRTQQEDSAVYLCASSLALGGRGSYEQYFGPGTRLTVT.

V usage is TRBV27 and J usage is TRBJ2-1; possibly TRBD2 for D (6 bases). The CDR3 consists of 15 residues. Per germline, CDR1 MNHEY and CDR2 SMNVEV (reference sequence). V was clipped by 5 bases and J by 1 base, with 12 bases between them. CDR3 DNA sequence: TGTGCCAGCAGTCCGTTCGGGAGTTCCTACAATGAGCAGTTCTTC. Amino acids: CASSPFGSSYNEQFF.

The CDR3 is CASSLDKVGQGANSPLHF. CDR3 nucleotide sequence: TGCGCCAGCAGCTTGGATAAAGTGGGACAGGGGGCGAATTCACCCCTCCACTTT. The rearrangement joins TRBV5-1 to TRBJ1-6; 12 bases match TRBD1. V lost 0 bases to trimming and J lost 7 bases; unmatched junction nucleotides: 8. Germline V gives CDR1 SGHRS, CDR2 YFSETQ. This CDR3 is 18 amino acids long.

The chain is built from TRBV10-2 and TRBJ2-1, with D possibly TRBD2 on 6 matching bases. The CDR3 totals 19 residues. The V and J ends lost 0 bases and 0 bases respectively, with 18 bases between them. Germline V CDR1 and CDR2: WSHSY, SAAADI. The CDR3 DNA reads TGCGCCAGCAGTGAGTCACCGTTCCCTAGCGAGAGCTCCTACAATGAGCAGTTCTTC. As protein: CASSESPFPSESSYNEQFF.

The J gene is TRBJ2-7, the V gene TRBV7-2, with 10 bases lining up with TRBD1. The J segment lost 7 bases and the V segment lost 4 bases, leaving 13 bases of the junction unmatched. From germline, CDR1 is SGHTA and CDR2 FQGNSA. This CDR3 is 16 amino acids long. The CDR3 is CASSYRRVGTGVEQYF. In nucleotides, the CDR3 is TGTGCCAGCAGCTACAGGAGAGTAGGGACAGGGGTAGAGCAGTACTTC.

Only a few counts were recorded for this clone. The genes are TRBV5-1 and TRBJ2-5; 10 bases agree with TRBD2. Germline-derived CDR1 and CDR2 are SGHRS and YFSETQ. With 0 bases clipped from V and 1 base from J, the junction kept 3 bases outside the gene matches. The CDR3 is 16 amino acids. CDR3 region: CASSLASSGGQETQYF. CDR3 DNA sequence: TGCGCCAGCAGCTTGGCCTCTAGCGGGGGCCAAGAGACCCAGTACTTC. The full variable domain, completed using reference TRBV5-1 and TRBJ2-5, is KAGVTQTPRYLIKTRGQQVTLSCSPISGHRSVSWYQQTPGQGLQFLFEYFSETQRNKGNFPGRFSGRQFSNSRSEMNVSTLELGDSALYLCASSLASSGGQETQYFGPGTRLLVL.

This chain uses TRBV9 with TRBJ1-2, with 9 bases that match TRBD1. This CDR3 region has 14 residues. In germline, CDR1 is SGDLS, CDR2 YYNGEE. Losses at the gene ends were 0 bases for V and 8 bases for J; bases not matched to a gene: 5. The CDR3 sequence is CASSVVGQGGGYTF. In nucleotides, the CDR3 is TGTGCCAGCAGCGTAGTGGGACAGGGTGGGGGCTACACCTTC.

This chain uses TRBV7-9 with TRBJ1-5; perhaps TRBD1 as D (5 bases). Germline CDR1 is SEHNR and CDR2 is FQNEAQ (reference sequence). Trimming stripped 3 bases from V and 2 bases from J, with 11 bases between. The CDR3 length is 15 residues. CDR3 in amino acids: CASSLTASGNQPQHF. In nucleotides, the CDR3 is TGTGCCAGCAGCTTGACAGCCTCGGGCAATCAGCCCCAGCATTTT.

The gene calls are TRBV5-4 and TRBJ2-7, with a possible D match to TRBD2 (5 bases). CDR1 and CDR2 (germline): SGHNT, YYREEE (reference sequence). Trimming stripped 4 bases from V and 4 bases from J, with 12 bases between. The CDR3 runs 13 residues. CDR3 residues: CASSPGWSYEQYF. DNA for the CDR3: TGTGCCAGCAGCCCGGGGTGGTCGTACGAGCAGTACTTC.

The rearrangement links TRBV6-6 to TRBJ2-7; weak D call: TRBD2 (5 bases). The CDR3 sequence is 15 residues long. Germline CDR1 MNHNY, CDR2 SVGAGI (reference sequence). V lost 5 bases to trimming and J lost 0 bases, with 14 bases between them. The CDR3 spells CASSGLDSYSYEQYF. Here the CDR3 DNA reads TGTGCCAGCAGTGGACTGGACTCCTACTCCTACGAGCAGTACTTC.

DNA for the CDR3: TGTGCCAGCAGCTCGACCCGACGACTAGCGGGAGTAGATACGCAGTATTTT. Translation: CASSSTRRLAGVDTQYF. The V call is TRBV7-6, the J call TRBJ2-3, with 12 bases lining up with TRBD2. CDR1 SGHVS and CDR2 FNYEAQ come from the germline V gene. Trimming cost V 4 bases and J 5 bases; bases outside gene matches: 10. CDR3 length equals 17 residues.

The genes are TRBV6-5 and TRBJ1-5; no firm D call. The CDR3 length is 14 residues. Trimming shortened V by 0 bases and J by 7 bases, and 10 bases separated the two germline ends. CDR1 is MNHEY and CDR2 is SVGAGI in the germline V gene. The CDR3 nucleotides read TGTGCCAGCAGTTACTCTACCGGGGTGCAGCCCCAGCATTTT. It specifies CASSYSTGVQPQHF.

Here the CDR3 reads CASSPSGTGAYEQYF. CDR3 coding DNA: TGTGCCAGCAGCCCTTCTGGTACAGGAGCGTACGAGCAGTACTTC. The rearrangement joins TRBV7-2 to TRBJ2-7; TRBD1 is a possible D gene (5 bases). The germline gives CDR1 SGHTA, CDR2 FQGNSA. The CDR3 runs 15 residues. V was clipped by 5 bases and J by 4 bases, with 18 bases between them.